A single count supports the clone carrying this T cell receptor (beta chain). Antigen unknown. This record belongs to a study of T cell responses to AZD1222 COVID-19 vaccine. Analysis merged second doses at about 4 or about 12 weeks. Overall study results and limits: Two AZD1222 doses significantly raised spike-specific TCR breadth and depth over controls. There were repertoire samples only from the period after the peak T cell response. Reports say nearly half of spike-specific TCRs go after unmutated variant regions.

TCRdb keeps only in-frame clones here, not all; method: immunoSEQ multiplex PCR. The sample consists of about 140,000 clones, around 84% of them appearing once. The CDR3 is 12 amino acids. Per germline, CDR1 MGHDK and CDR2 SYGVNS. V lost 7 bases to trimming and J lost 1 base, with 4 bases between them. The chain links TRBV25-1 to TRBJ2-2, with no clear D. This sequence was found in an adult who received the AZD1222 COVID-19 vaccine. The source material was peripheral blood, sampled 28 days after the second AZD1222 dose. This CDR3 is CASNGNTGELFF. In nucleotides, the CDR3 is TGTGCCAGCAACGGGAACACCGGGGAGCTGTTTTTT.